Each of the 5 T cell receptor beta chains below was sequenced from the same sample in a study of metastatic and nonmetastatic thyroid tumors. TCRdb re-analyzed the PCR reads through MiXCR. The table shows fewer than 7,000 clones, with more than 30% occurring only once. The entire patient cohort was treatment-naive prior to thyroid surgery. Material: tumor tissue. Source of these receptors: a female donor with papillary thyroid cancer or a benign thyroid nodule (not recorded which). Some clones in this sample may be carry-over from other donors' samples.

CDR3 region: CASYQRERINRPNTGELFF. The CDR3 DNA follows: TGTGCCAGTTATCAGCGGGAGAGGATTAATCGCCCGAACACCGGGGAGCTGTTTTTT. The chain links TRBV11-2 to TRBJ2-2, with 8 bases lining up with TRBD2. The J segment lost 0 bases and the V segment lost 9 bases, leaving 18 bases of the junction unmatched. This CDR3 is built from 19 residues. CDR1 and CDR2 (germline): SGHAT, FQNNGV.

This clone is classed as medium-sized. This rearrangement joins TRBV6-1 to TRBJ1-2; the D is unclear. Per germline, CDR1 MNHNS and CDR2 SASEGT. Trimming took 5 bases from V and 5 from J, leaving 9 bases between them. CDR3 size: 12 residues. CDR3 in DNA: TGTGCCAGCAGTCAGAACGAATATGGCTACACCTTC. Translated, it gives CASSQNEYGYTF.

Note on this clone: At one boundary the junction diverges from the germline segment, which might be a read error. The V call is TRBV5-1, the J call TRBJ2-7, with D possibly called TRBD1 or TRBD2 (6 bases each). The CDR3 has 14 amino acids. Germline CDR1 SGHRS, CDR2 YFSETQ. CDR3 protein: CATSSTGAPDDQYF. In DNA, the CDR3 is TGCGCCACCAGCTCGACGGGGGCGCCGGACGATCAGTACTTC.

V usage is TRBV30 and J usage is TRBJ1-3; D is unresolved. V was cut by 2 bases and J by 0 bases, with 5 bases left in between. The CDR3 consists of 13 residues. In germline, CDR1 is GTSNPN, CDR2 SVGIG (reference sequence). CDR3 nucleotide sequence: TGTGCCTGGAGTTACGGCTCTGGAAACACCATATATTTT. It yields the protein CAWSYGSGNTIYF.

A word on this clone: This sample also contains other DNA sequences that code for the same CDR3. The CDR3 DNA is TGCAGTGCTAGAGATGGGGCTGGACCGTACAATGAGCAGTTCTTC. Protein: CSARDGAGPYNEQFF. V is TRBV20-1 and J is TRBJ2-1, with a possible D match to TRBD1 (5 bases). This CDR3 region has 15 residues. CDR1 is DFQATT, CDR2 SNEGSKA, per germline (reference sequence). The ends were cut back, 0 bases at V and 4 bases at J, with 13 bases in the middle.